This record looks at one T cell receptor (beta chain) sequence and its context. The data were obtained in a study of T cells in Graves' hyperthyroidism and ophthalmopathy. TCR beta CDR3 sequences were amplified from RNA transcripts. Initially, a first-round RT-PCR of the TCR CDR3 employed the HTBI primer set. MiXCR, run by TCRdb on the multiplex PCR reads, gives a single entry per CDR3 protein. The data contain some 600,000 distinct CDR3 sequences, approximately 13% of them seen just once; the ten biggest clones take up more than 4.5%. V shed 1 base and J 6 bases; nucleotides not matched to a gene: 10. This CDR3 region has 17 residues. The V gene's germline CDR1 is SEHNR and CDR2 FQNEAQ (reference sequence).

The origin of this receptor is a woman aged 30 to 39 with Graves' hyperthyroidism that later progressed to Graves' ophthalmopathy. Sequenced input: blood. The V call is TRBV7-9, the J call TRBJ2-3; 10 nucleotides match TRBD1. CDR3 sequence (DNA): TGTGCCAGCAGCTTAGTTTTGACAGGGGGCACGAGGGATACGCAGTATTTT. It translates to CASSLVLTGGTRDTQYF.